What follows are 30 T cell receptor beta chains derived from one specimen sequenced in a study of immune characteristics of hereditary and idiopathic chronic pancreatitis. The repertoire was sequenced with immunoSEQ multiplex PCR; TCRdb's copy has only in-frame clones and lacks some. Here the sample spans several thousand clones, around 75% being singletons. Patients having total pancreatectomy with islet autotransplantation provided the chronic pancreatitis pancreas tissue. The sample consisted of pancreas tissue with hereditary chronic pancreatitis. The receptors derive from a human donor with chronic pancreatitis.

DNA for the CDR3: TGCGCCAGCAGCCAAGAAGGGTCGGGGGGCGCAAATCAGCCCCAGCATTTT. It yields the protein CASSQEGSGGANQPQHF. The chain combines TRBV4-1 with TRBJ1-5, with D perhaps matching TRBD1 (6 bases). V dropped 0 bases and J dropped 4 bases, with 16 bases sitting between them. CDR1 is MGHRA and CDR2 is YSYEKL in the germline V gene. The CDR3 spans 17 residues.

J is TRBJ1-5 and V is TRBV27; maybe TRBD1 (5 bases). CDR3 length equals 17 residues. V was trimmed by 2 bases and J by 1 base, leaving 15 bases between them. Germline-derived CDR1 and CDR2 are MNHEY and SMNVEV (reference sequence). CDR3 nucleotide sequence: TGTGCCAGCAGTTTAATCGGCGGGACGGGGAGCAATCAGCCCCAGCATTTT. It specifies CASSLIGGTGSNQPQHF.

The CDR3 is CARKVLSLSYEQYF. Written as DNA, the CDR3 is TGCGCCAGGAAGGTTTTGAGCCTCTCCTACGAGCAGTACTTC. This chain links TRBV10-1 with TRBJ2-7; D is unresolved. The CDR3 spans 14 residues. V was cut by 9 bases and J by 0 bases, with 15 bases left in between. Germline CDR1 is WNHNN and CDR2 is SYGVQD (reference sequence).

The V gene is TRBV7-9, the J gene TRBJ2-7; 10 nucleotides match TRBD2. J lost 4 bases, V lost 5 bases, and 11 bases had no gene match. CDR1 and CDR2 (germline): SEHNR, FQNEAQ (reference sequence). The CDR3 is 16 amino acids. CDR3 residues: CASSISSGGDYYEQYV. In DNA form, the CDR3 reads TGTGCCAGCAGCATCAGCAGCGGGGGGGATTATTACGAGCAGTACGTC.

This clone has just one count. This chain uses TRBV19 with TRBJ1-1; 9 bases match TRBD1. Trimming took 6 bases from V and 0 from J; bases not matched to a gene: 5. The CDR3 has 15 residues. Germline CDR1 and CDR2: LNHDA and SQIVND (reference sequence). The CDR3 reads CASRDRGGMNTEAFF. The CDR3 region has the DNA TGTGCCAGTAGGGACAGGGGAGGTATGAACACTGAAGCTTTCTTT.

The J gene is TRBJ2-2, the V gene TRBV28, with D hard to call. CDR3 size: 17 residues. The germline gives CDR1 MDHEN, CDR2 SYDVKM. Trimming took 4 bases from V and 1 from J, leaving 16 bases between them. This CDR3 is CASSSLLEHKNTGELFF. In DNA, the CDR3 is TGTGCCAGCAGTTCTCTCCTAGAGCATAAGAACACCGGGGAGCTGTTTTTT.

DNA for the CDR3: TGTGCCAGCAGTTTACCGGCGGGGGCCAGGGGGGAGCAGTTCTTC. Translation gives CASSLPAGARGEQFF. This chain links TRBV27 with TRBJ2-1; D tentatively fits TRBD1 or TRBD2 (7 bases each). Looked up from germline, CDR1 is MNHEY and CDR2 is SMNVEV (reference sequence). This CDR3 spans 15 amino acids. The ends were cut back, 2 bases at V and 10 bases at J, with 18 bases in the middle.

This clone appeared a few times. The rearrangement links TRBV4-3 to TRBJ2-2, with D perhaps matching TRBD1 or TRBD2 (5 bases each). The V and J ends lost 3 bases and 3 bases respectively, with 11 bases between them. Germline CDR1 LGHNA, CDR2 YSLEER. This CDR3 comprises 15 residues. DNA of the CDR3: TGCGCCAGCAGCCACCGGGGCCGCGACACCGGGGAGCTGTTTTTT. Translating gives CASSHRGRDTGELFF.

The rearrangement uses TRBV7-9 and TRBJ2-2, with D possibly matching TRBD2 (5 bases). The V end was cut by 5 bases, the J end by 4 bases, with 23 bases between. The CDR3 spans 18 residues. CDR1 is SEHNR and CDR2 is FQNEAQ in the germline V gene (reference sequence). This CDR3 reads CASSQTTPGRFLTGELFF. For the CDR3, the DNA is TGTGCCAGCAGCCAGACAACCCCGGGAAGGTTCCTCACCGGGGAGCTGTTTTTT.

The rearrangement uses TRBV19 and TRBJ2-5; D is possibly TRBD1 (7 bases). The germline gives CDR1 LNHDA, CDR2 SQIVND (reference sequence). This CDR3 comprises 16 residues. Deletions cut 3 bases from V and 4 bases from J, with 18 bases between. CDR3 nucleotide sequence: TGTGCCAGTAGTATCGGAGCCAGACAGGGAGGAGAGACCCAGTACTTC. It encodes CASSIGARQGGETQYF.

The rearrangement uses TRBV4-1 and TRBJ2-1; the D call may be TRBD1 or TRBD2 (6 bases each). CDR3 size: 15 residues. Between the trimmed V and J ends, which lost 3 bases and 10 bases, there was a span of 19 bases. Looked up from germline, CDR1 is MGHRA and CDR2 is YSYEKL. The CDR3 is CASSQPGARREEQFF. The CDR3 coding sequence is TGCGCCAGCAGCCAGCCGGGGGCCCGTCGGGAAGAGCAGTTCTTC.

The gene calls are TRBV3-1 (or the pseudogene TRBV3-2) and TRBJ2-5; TRBD2 aligns across 7 bases. Trimming cost V 1 base and J 2 bases; bases outside gene matches: 4. From germline, CDR1 is LGHDT and CDR2 YNNKEL (reference sequence). This CDR3 has 15 amino acids. The CDR3 bases are TGTGCCAGCAGCCAAGCCGCGGGACTACAAGAGACCCAGTACTTC. This codes for CASSQAAGLQETQYF.

V gene TRBV6-1 combines with J gene TRBJ1-1; D possibly corresponds to TRBD1 (5 bases). Trimming took off 3 bases at V and 2 bases at J, with 7 bases between the two ends. The CDR3 loop spans 13 amino acids. Germline CDR1 MNHNS, CDR2 SASEGT. CDR3 sequence: CASSDRDNTEAFF. In DNA, the CDR3 is TGTGCCAGCAGTGACCGGGACAACACTGAAGCTTTCTTT.

This chain joins TRBV7-2 and TRBJ1-6; no definite D call. Per the germline V gene, CDR1 is SGHTA and CDR2 is FQGNSA. The CDR3 totals 13 residues. V lost 4 bases and J 13 bases, leaving 14 bases between the germline ends. CDR3 nucleotide sequence: TGTGCCAGCAGCTACGGCCGAGAGACCCCCCTCCACTTT. Translation gives CASSYGRETPLHF. The variable domain in full, with the rest retrieved from reference TRBV7-2 and TRBJ1-6, is GAGVSQSPSNKVTEKGKDVELRCDPISGHTALYWYRQSLGQGLEFLIYFQGNSAPDKSGLPSDRFSAERTGGSVSTLTIQRTQQEDSAVYLCASSYGRETPLHFGNGTRLTVT.

The chain employs TRBV2 and TRBJ2-3, with D perhaps given as TRBD1 or TRBD2 (5 bases each). V was pared by 6 bases and J by 2 bases, with 12 bases between. Germline V lookup: CDR1 SNHLY, CDR2 FYNNEI. The CDR3 sequence is 14 residues long. The CDR3: CASRTSGTTDTQYF. CDR3 DNA: TGTGCCAGCAGGACATCGGGGACCACAGATACGCAGTATTTT.

This clone was picked up one time. This chain links TRBV5-1 with TRBJ1-5; TRBD1 aligns across 9 bases. J gave up 2 bases and V 3 bases, and 12 bases lay outside the gene matches. In germline, CDR1 is SGHRS, CDR2 YFSETQ. This CDR3 region has 18 residues. CDR3 DNA: TGCGCCAGCAGCTGCCGGGACAGGGACCGGTTTTGCAATCAGCCCCAGCATTTT. Residues: CASSCRDRDRFCNQPQHF. Variable domain in full (rest from reference TRBV5-1 and TRBJ1-5): KAGVTQTPRYLIKTRGQQVTLSCSPISGHRSVSWYQQTPGQGLQFLFEYFSETQRNKGNFPGRFSGRQFSNSRSEMNVSTLELGDSALYLCASSCRDRDRFCNQPQHFGDGTRLSIL.

J is TRBJ2-3 and V is TRBV7-6, with D possibly matching TRBD1 (6 bases). The CDR3 contains 15 residues. Trimming pared 1 base from V and 2 bases from J, leaving 10 bases between. Looked up from germline, CDR1 is SGHVS and CDR2 is FNYEAQ. The CDR3 sequence is CASSLGTGHTDTQYF. The CDR3 nucleotides read TGTGCCAGCAGCTTAGGCACGGGACACACAGATACGCAGTATTTT.

J is TRBJ1-2 and V is TRBV5-1; D call uncertain. This CDR3 contains 17 residues. V was cut by 4 bases and J by 6 bases, with 25 bases left in between. The V gene's germline CDR1 is SGHRS and CDR2 YFSETQ. For the CDR3, the DNA is TGCGCCAGCAGCGGCGGGATTCTATACCACCATCTCCATGGCTACACCTTC. Its protein is CASSGGILYHHLHGYTF.

The V gene is TRBV7-6, the J gene TRBJ2-3; tentatively, D is TRBD1 (5 bases). The germline V gene encodes CDR1 SGHVS and CDR2 FNYEAQ. The ends were cut back, 3 bases at V and 5 bases at J, with 9 bases in the middle. The CDR3 sequence is 13 residues long. The CDR3 nucleotides are TGTGCCAGCAGCTTGGACATTGGAGATACGCAGTATTTT. As protein: CASSLDIGDTQYF.

The rearrangement joins TRBV6-5 to TRBJ2-1, with TRBD2 matching over 9 bases. The CDR3 loop spans 14 amino acids. J gave up 8 bases and V 0 bases, and 2 bases lay outside the gene matches. Germline CDR1 and CDR2: MNHEY and SVGAGI. This chain's CDR3 is CASSYSRGGHEQFF. CDR3 in DNA: TGTGCCAGCAGTTACTCGCGGGGGGGCCATGAGCAGTTCTTC.

V and J are TRBV4-1 and TRBJ2-7; the D is unclear. The V gene's germline CDR1 is MGHRA and CDR2 YSYEKL. The CDR3 consists of 14 residues. V gave up 0 bases and J gave up 2 bases, with 8 bases separating them. This CDR3 is CASSQERITYEQYF. CDR3 DNA sequence: TGCGCCAGCAGCCAAGAACGGATAACCTACGAGCAGTACTTC.

V usage is TRBV14 and J usage is TRBJ2-7; 9 positions agree with TRBD1. The V gene end was trimmed by 4 bases and the J gene end by 2 bases; junction bases not matched to a gene: 3. Germline CDR1 SGHDN, CDR2 FVKESK. There are 14 residues in the CDR3. The CDR3 here is CASSRRQGAYEQYV. CDR3 bases: TGTGCCAGCAGCCGTCGACAGGGGGCCTACGAGCAGTACGTC.

V gene TRBV20-1 combines with J gene TRBJ2-2; D is unresolved. CDR3 length: 14 residues. V gave up 3 bases and J gave up 0 bases, with 8 bases separating them. Per germline, CDR1 DFQATT and CDR2 SNEGSKA (reference sequence). CDR3 sequence: CSASSVSNTGELFF. CDR3 nucleotide sequence: TGCAGTGCTAGTTCTGTTTCGAACACCGGGGAGCTGTTTTTT.

The chain joins TRBV18 to TRBJ2-5; 7 bases fit TRBD1. The CDR3 runs 17 residues. The V gene end was trimmed by 2 bases and the J gene end by 3 bases; junction bases not matched to a gene: 12. The germline V gene encodes CDR1 KGHSH and CDR2 LQKENI. CDR3 region: CASSPGGDREGKETQYF. CDR3 sequence (DNA): TGTGCCAGCTCACCAGGGGGCGACAGGGAAGGCAAAGAGACCCAGTACTTC.

CDR3 DNA sequence: TGTGCCAGCAGTTTATCGCAGGGGGACTATGGCTACACCTTC. Protein sequence: CASSLSQGDYGYTF. The V gene is TRBV27, the J gene TRBJ1-2, with 7 bases matching TRBD1. The CDR3 covers 14 residues. The germline V gene encodes CDR1 MNHEY and CDR2 SMNVEV (reference sequence). J was trimmed by 3 bases and V by 0 bases; bases with no gene match: 1.

This chain links TRBV29-1 with TRBJ1-4; 9 bases fit TRBD1. CDR1 SQVTM and CDR2 ANQGSEA come from the germline V gene. Trimming at V came to 6 bases and at J to 7 bases, leaving 6 bases not matched to a gene. The CDR3 extends over 13 amino acids. The CDR3 DNA follows: TGCAGCGTAGCCGGGACAGGGAGTGAAAAACTGTTTTTT. It codes for CSVAGTGSEKLFF.

There are a few counts of this clone. The chain combines TRBV6-1 with TRBJ2-7, with D tentatively TRBD2 (5 bases). Looked up from germline, CDR1 is MNHNS and CDR2 is SASEGT. The CDR3 consists of 15 residues. Trimming shortened V by 0 bases and J by 2 bases, and 11 bases separated the two germline ends. The chain's CDR3 is CASSEAGGTPYEQYV. The CDR3 DNA sequence: TGTGCCAGCAGTGAAGCAGGAGGCACCCCCTACGAGCAGTACGTC.

The V and J genes are TRBV5-5 and TRBJ2-3; perhaps D is TRBD1 or TRBD2 (5 bases each). The ends were cut back, 2 bases at V and 5 bases at J, with 12 bases in the middle. Germline values: CDR1 SGHKS, CDR2 YYEKEE (reference sequence). CDR3 length equals 14 residues. The CDR3 here is CASSLGTGRDTQYF. The CDR3 DNA follows: TGTGCCAGCAGCTTAGGGACGGGCAGAGATACGCAGTATTTT.

This clone occurred once. V gene TRBV7-2 combines with J gene TRBJ1-6, with 10 bases identical to TRBD1. This CDR3 is 15 amino acids long. V shed 5 bases and J 8 bases; nucleotides not matched to a gene: 6. CDR1 is SGHTA and CDR2 is FQGNSA in the germline V gene. CDR3 amino acids: CASSPRQGADSPLHF. CDR3 nucleotide sequence: TGTGCCAGCAGCCCCCGACAGGGGGCCGATTCACCCCTCCACTTT.

The chain uses TRBV2 and TRBJ1-2; D not certain. Trimming left V 1 base short and J 4 bases short, with 13 bases between. The CDR3 is 15 residues long. CDR1 is SNHLY and CDR2 is FYNNEI in the germline V gene. CDR3 protein: CASSEGPNEIYGYTF. Here the CDR3 DNA reads TGTGCCAGCAGTGAAGGTCCTAATGAAATCTATGGCTACACCTTC.